The rows below give T cell receptor beta chains drawn from one sample of a study of post-analysis software for immune sequencing data. A single record per CDR3 protein comes from TCRdb applying MiXCR to the PCR reads. This sample yields roughly 670,000 distinct CDR3 sequences, of which approximately 59% are seen a single time; approximately 10% belongs to the top ten. Sequencing used blood. The receptors derive from a girl aged 2-10 years with multiple sclerosis. The CDR3 runs from the conserved cysteine through the conserved F or W. A D gene is named only where the DNA matches it firmly. Where a row states a size, it is once, few, many or the class of an expanded clone; other rows omit it.

V	size	J	D	CDR3	DNA
TRBV29-1	-	TRBJ2-3	-	CSVQTSTDTQYF	TGCAGCGTCCAAACTAGCACAGATACGCAGTATTTT
TRBV5-1	many	TRBJ1-1	-	CASSLAGGGTEAFF	TGTGCCAGCAGTTTGGCCGGGGGCGGCACTGAAGCTTTCTTT
TRBV12-3/TRBV12-4	once	TRBJ1-2	-	CASNSDLDNYGYTF	TGTGCCAGCAACTCGGACCTCGACAACTATGGCTACACCTTC
TRBV5-6	-	TRBJ2-1	-	CASSTPGGRAEGFF	TGTGCCAGCAGTACCCCTGGTGGGAGAGCCGAAGGGTTCTTC
TRBV5-1	-	TRBJ1-2	TRBD1	CASSAGQGGIDYGYTF	TGCGCCAGCAGCGCTGGACAGGGGGGTATCGACTATGGCTACACCTTC
TRBV20-1	-	TRBJ2-5	-	CSATIEGETQYF	TGCAGTGCAACAATCGAGGGGGAGACCCAGTACTTC
TRBV5-5	-	TRBJ2-3	TRBD2	CASSFLAGGLTDTQYF	TGTGCCAGCAGCTTTTTGGCGGGGGGGCTTACAGATACGCAGTATTTT
TRBV12-3/TRBV12-4	-	TRBJ1-2	-	CASSPYLGQKNYGYTF	TGTGCCAGCAGTCCGTACCTAGGGCAGAAAAACTATGGCTACACCTTC
TRBV20-1	-	TRBJ2-1	-	CSAIRRSGGFGEQFF	TGCAGTGCTATCCGACGGAGCGGAGGGTTTGGGGAGCAGTTCTTC
TRBV12-3/TRBV12-4	-	TRBJ1-1	-	CASRRPGGKTEAFF	TGTGCCAGCAGGAGGCCCGGGGGAAAGACTGAAGCTTTCTTT
TRBV7-2	-	TRBJ2-1	TRBD1	CASTRDRVPYNEQFF	TGTGCCAGCACCCGGGACAGGGTTCCCTACAATGAGCAGTTCTTC
TRBV7-3	few	TRBJ2-1	-	CASSSAGSSYNEQFF	TGTGCCAGCAGTTCTGCTGGGAGCTCCTACAATGAGCAGTTCTTC
TRBV7-9	-	TRBJ1-2	TRBD1	CASSFGQGAHGYTF	TGTGCCAGCAGCTTCGGACAGGGGGCGCATGGCTACACCTTC
TRBV20-1	-	TRBJ2-1	TRBD2	CSARPRLAGGNEQFF	TGCAGTGCTAGACCTCGACTAGCGGGGGGGAATGAGCAGTTCTTC
TRBV6-6	-	TRBJ1-4	-	CASREVVKEKLFF	TGTGCCAGCAGGGAGGTTGTGAAGGAAAAACTGTTTTTT
TRBV29-1	-	TRBJ2-3	TRBD1	CSVGTGQDTQYF	TGCAGCGTCGGGACAGGGCAAGATACGCAGTATTTT
TRBV10-1	few	TRBJ2-2	TRBD2	CASSEFDLSGRFPGELFF	TGCGCCAGCAGTGAGTTCGACCTTAGCGGGAGATTCCCCGGGGAGCTGTTTTTT
TRBV11-2	-	TRBJ2-1	-	CASSAGPLARNEQFF	TGTGCCAGCAGCGCAGGACCTCTAGCGAGAAATGAGCAGTTCTTC
TRBV10-1	few	TRBJ2-1	-	CASSPQAGRVFF	TGCGCCAGCAGCCCGCAGGCGGGACGGGTGTTCTTC
TRBV5-8	-	TRBJ1-1	TRBD1	CASSAPGQGLNTEAFF	TGTGCCAGCAGCGCCCCGGGACAGGGTCTGAACACTGAAGCTTTCTTT
TRBV12-3/TRBV12-4	-	TRBJ2-1	-	CASSLSSRGQFF	TGTGCCAGCAGTTTGAGTAGTCGGGGGCAGTTCTTC
TRBV7-9	many	TRBJ1-5	-	CASSLGNQPQHF	TGTGCCAGCAGTTTGGGCAATCAGCCCCAGCATTTT
TRBV5-1	-	TRBJ2-1	TRBD1	CASSPRRTGGHEQFF	TGCGCCAGCAGCCCACGACGGACAGGGGGCCATGAGCAGTTCTTC
TRBV10-3	-	TRBJ2-1	-	CAIRTDTDNEQFF	TGTGCCATCAGGACAGACACGGATAATGAGCAGTTCTTC
TRBV10-3	few	TRBJ2-1	TRBD1	CAIRAAAGGVSYNEQFF	TGTGCCATCAGGGCCGCGGCAGGGGGTGTATCCTACAATGAGCAGTTCTTC
TRBV9	-	TRBJ2-1	-	CASSAEGLPQDEQFF	TGTGCCAGCAGCGCCGAAGGACTTCCACAGGATGAGCAGTTCTTC
TRBV12-3/TRBV12-4	-	TRBJ1-4	TRBD1	CASSLWTGGDWNEKLFF	TGTGCCAGCAGTTTGTGGACAGGGGGCGATTGGAATGAAAAACTGTTTTTT
TRBV9	few	TRBJ1-2	TRBD1	CASSADRGPYGYTF	TGTGCCAGCAGCGCTGACAGGGGTCCCTATGGCTACACCTTC
TRBV29-1	-	TRBJ1-1	-	CSVEEMNTEAFF	TGCAGCGTTGAAGAAATGAACACTGAAGCTTTCTTT
TRBV5-1	few	TRBJ2-1	-	CASSPLRGGNEQFF	TGCGCCAGCAGCCCTCTGAGGGGGGGCAATGAGCAGTTCTTC
TRBV6-5	many	TRBJ2-3	-	CASSHPRGSTDTQYF	TGTGCCAGCAGTCACCCCAGGGGAAGCACAGATACGCAGTATTTT
TRBV3-1	-	TRBJ1-1	-	CASSVQKNTEAFF	TGTGCCAGCAGTGTACAGAAGAACACTGAAGCTTTCTTT
TRBV28	-	TRBJ2-1	TRBD2	CASSTPAGGGDEQFF	TGTGCCAGCAGCACCCCCGCGGGAGGAGGGGATGAGCAGTTCTTC
TRBV5-1	few	TRBJ2-3	-	CASSLGPVTDTQYF	TGCGCCAGCAGCTTAGGGCCCGTCACAGATACGCAGTATTTT
TRBV5-1	-	TRBJ1-2	-	CASSLVSDHGYGYTF	TGCGCCAGCAGCTTGGTATCAGACCATGGCTATGGCTACACCTTC
TRBV7-8	-	TRBJ2-2	TRBD1	CASSGTENTGELFF	TGTGCCAGCAGCGGGACAGAGAACACCGGGGAGCTGTTTTTT
TRBV5-1	-	TRBJ2-5	-	CASSPGQGIETQYF	TGCGCCAGCAGCCCCGGGCAGGGAATTGAGACCCAGTACTTC
TRBV6-5	few	TRBJ2-5	-	CASSYSGGEQETQYF	TGTGCCAGCAGTTATTCCGGAGGGGAGCAAGAGACCCAGTACTTC
TRBV20-1	-	TRBJ2-5	TRBD1	CSAGPGTGQETQYF	TGCAGTGCTGGCCCCGGGACAGGCCAAGAGACCCAGTACTTC
TRBV6-5	few	TRBJ2-3	-	CASGGSAGNRQYF	TGTGCCAGCGGAGGTTCTGCAGGGAACCGGCAGTATTTT
TRBV4-1	-	TRBJ2-1	-	CASSQDIGTGVEQFF	TGCGCCAGCAGCCAAGATATCGGGACCGGAGTTGAGCAGTTCTTC
TRBV11-2	-	TRBJ2-7	-	CASSSRGGGIYEQYF	TGTGCCAGCAGCTCCAGAGGGGGTGGGATCTACGAGCAGTACTTC
TRBV29-1	-	TRBJ1-2	-	CSVAAAYGYTF	TGCAGCGTGGCCGCCGCGTATGGCTACACCTTC
TRBV10-3	-	TRBJ2-1	TRBD2	CAARREGDEQFF	TGTGCCGCCCGACGGGAGGGCGATGAGCAGTTCTTC
TRBV5-1	-	TRBJ2-1	TRBD2	CASSLERREGNEQFF	TGCGCCAGCAGCTTGGAGCGCCGGGAGGGAAATGAGCAGTTCTTC
TRBV9	-	TRBJ2-2	-	CASSLKGYTGELFF	TGTGCCAGCAGCCTCAAGGGGTACACCGGGGAGCTGTTTTTT
TRBV15	few	TRBJ2-7	-	CATSWGGQGSVEQYF	TGTGCCACCAGCTGGGGCGGGCAGGGATCAGTCGAGCAGTACTTC
TRBV4-3	-	TRBJ1-1	-	CARSQGRGENTEAFF	TGCGCCAGGAGCCAAGGAAGGGGGGAGAACACTGAAGCTTTCTTT
TRBV10-3	few	TRBJ1-4	TRBD1	CAIRGTATNEKLFF	TGTGCCATCAGGGGGACAGCAACTAATGAAAAACTGTTTTTT
TRBV5-1	-	TRBJ2-3	TRBD2	CASSLSLAGADTQYF	TGCGCCAGCAGCTTGTCTCTAGCGGGAGCAGATACGCAGTATTTT